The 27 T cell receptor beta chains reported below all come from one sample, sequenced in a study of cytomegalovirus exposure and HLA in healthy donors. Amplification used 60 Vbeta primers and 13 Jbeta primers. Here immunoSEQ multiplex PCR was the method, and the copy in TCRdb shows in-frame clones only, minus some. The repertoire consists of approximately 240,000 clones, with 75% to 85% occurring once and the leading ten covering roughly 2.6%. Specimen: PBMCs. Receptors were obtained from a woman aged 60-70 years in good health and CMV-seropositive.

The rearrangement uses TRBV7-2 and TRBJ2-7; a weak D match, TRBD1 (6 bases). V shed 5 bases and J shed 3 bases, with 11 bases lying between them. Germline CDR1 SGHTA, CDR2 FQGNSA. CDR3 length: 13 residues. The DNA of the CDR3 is TGTGCCAGCAGCACCACAGGGCTCTACGAGCAGTACTTC. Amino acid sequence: CASSTTGLYEQYF.

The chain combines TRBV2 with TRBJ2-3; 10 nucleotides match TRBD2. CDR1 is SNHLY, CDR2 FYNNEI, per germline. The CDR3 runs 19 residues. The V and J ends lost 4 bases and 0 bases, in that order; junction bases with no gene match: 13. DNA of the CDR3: TGTGCCAGCAGTGCCGGTCTTAGCGGGGGGTTCGCTAGCACAGATACGCAGTATTTT. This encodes CASSAGLSGGFASTDTQYF.

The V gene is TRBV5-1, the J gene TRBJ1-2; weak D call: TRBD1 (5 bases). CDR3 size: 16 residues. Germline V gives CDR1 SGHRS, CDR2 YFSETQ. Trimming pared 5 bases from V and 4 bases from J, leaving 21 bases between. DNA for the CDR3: TGCGCCAGCAGTCCCGGCGGGGGGACTATTGGCTATGGCTACACCTTC. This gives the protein CASSPGGGTIGYGYTF.

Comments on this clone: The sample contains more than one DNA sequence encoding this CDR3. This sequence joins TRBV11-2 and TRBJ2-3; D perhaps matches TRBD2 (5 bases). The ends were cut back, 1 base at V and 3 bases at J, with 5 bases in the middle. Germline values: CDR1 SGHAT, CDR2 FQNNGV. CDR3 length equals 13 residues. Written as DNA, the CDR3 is TGTGCCAGCAGCTTAGGACTAACAGATACGCAGTATTTT. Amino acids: CASSLGLTDTQYF.

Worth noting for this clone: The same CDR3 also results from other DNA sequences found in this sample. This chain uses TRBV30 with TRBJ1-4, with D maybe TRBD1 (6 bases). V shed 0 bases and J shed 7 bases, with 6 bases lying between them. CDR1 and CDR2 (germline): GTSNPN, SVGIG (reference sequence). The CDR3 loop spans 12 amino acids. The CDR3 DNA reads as TGTGCCTGGAGTGTACAGGGTGAAAAACTGTTTTTT. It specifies CAWSVQGEKLFF.

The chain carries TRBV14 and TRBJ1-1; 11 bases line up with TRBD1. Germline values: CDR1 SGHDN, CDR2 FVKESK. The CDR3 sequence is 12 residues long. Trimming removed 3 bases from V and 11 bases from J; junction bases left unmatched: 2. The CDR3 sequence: CASSHRDRGAFF. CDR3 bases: TGTGCCAGCAGCCACCGGGACAGGGGGGCTTTCTTT. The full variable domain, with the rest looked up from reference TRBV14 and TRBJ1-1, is EAGVTQFPSHSVIEKGQTVTLRCDPISGHDNLYWYRRVMGKEIKFLLHFVKESKQDESGMPNNRFLAERTGGTYSTLKVQPAELEDSGVYFCASSHRDRGAFFGQGTRLTVV.

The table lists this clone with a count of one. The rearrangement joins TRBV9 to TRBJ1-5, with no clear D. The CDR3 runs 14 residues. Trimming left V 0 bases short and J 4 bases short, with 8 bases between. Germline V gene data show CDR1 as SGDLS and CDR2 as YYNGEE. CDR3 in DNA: TGTGCCAGCAGCGTAGGTTCCGGGAATCAGCCCCAGCATTTT. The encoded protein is CASSVGSGNQPQHF.

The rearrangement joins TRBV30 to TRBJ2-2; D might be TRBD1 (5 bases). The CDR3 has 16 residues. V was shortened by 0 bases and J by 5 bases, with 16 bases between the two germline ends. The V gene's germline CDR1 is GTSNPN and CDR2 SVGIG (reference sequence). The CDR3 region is CAWSVHQGYVTGELFF. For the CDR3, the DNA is TGTGCCTGGAGTGTACACCAGGGTTATGTTACCGGGGAGCTGTTTTTT.

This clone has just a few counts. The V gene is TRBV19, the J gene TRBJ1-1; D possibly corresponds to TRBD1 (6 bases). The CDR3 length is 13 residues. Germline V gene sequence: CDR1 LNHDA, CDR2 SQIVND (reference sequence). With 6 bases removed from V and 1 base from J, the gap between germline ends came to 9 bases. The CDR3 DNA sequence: TGTGCCAGTAGGGACAGACGGAACACTGAAGCTTTCTTT. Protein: CASRDRRNTEAFF.

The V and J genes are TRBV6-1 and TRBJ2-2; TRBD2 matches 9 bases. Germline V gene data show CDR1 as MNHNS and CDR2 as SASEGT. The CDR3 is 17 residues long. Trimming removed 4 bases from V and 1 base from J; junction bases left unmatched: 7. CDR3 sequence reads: CASSGGGGSRNTGELFF. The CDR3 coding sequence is TGTGCCAGCAGTGGCGGGGGGGGGTCGCGGAACACCGGGGAGCTGTTTTTT.

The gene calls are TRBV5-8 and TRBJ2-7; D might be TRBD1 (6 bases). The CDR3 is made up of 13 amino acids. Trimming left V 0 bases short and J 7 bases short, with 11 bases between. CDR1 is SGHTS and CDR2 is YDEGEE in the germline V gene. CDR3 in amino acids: CASSLDRQVEQYF. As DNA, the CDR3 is TGTGCCAGCAGCTTGGACAGACAGGTAGAGCAGTACTTC.

Written as DNA, the CDR3 is TGCGCCAGCAGCACAGCAGGGAGGCTTAATGAAAAACTGTTTTTT. As protein: CASSTAGRLNEKLFF. The rearrangement links TRBV5-1 to TRBJ1-4; tentatively, D is TRBD1 (5 bases). There are 15 residues in the CDR3. With 4 bases removed from V and 4 bases from J, the gap between germline ends came to 14 bases. CDR1 and CDR2 from the germline V gene are SGHRS and YFSETQ.

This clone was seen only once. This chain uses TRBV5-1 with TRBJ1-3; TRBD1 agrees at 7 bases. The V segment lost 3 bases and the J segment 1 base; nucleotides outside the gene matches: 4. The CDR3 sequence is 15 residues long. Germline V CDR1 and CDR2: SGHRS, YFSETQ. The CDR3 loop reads CASSSSTGSGNTIYF. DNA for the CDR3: TGCGCCAGCAGCTCCTCGACAGGGTCTGGAAACACCATATATTTT. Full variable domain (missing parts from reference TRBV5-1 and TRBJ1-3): KAGVTQTPRYLIKTRGQQVTLSCSPISGHRSVSWYQQTPGQGLQFLFEYFSETQRNKGNFPGRFSGRQFSNSRSEMNVSTLELGDSALYLCASSSSTGSGNTIYFGEGSWLTVV.

The CDR3 region has the DNA TGTGCCAGCAGCTTGGGAGCAGGGTCTAGTTGGGCTGAGCAGTACTTC. As protein: CASSLGAGSSWAEQYF. The J gene is TRBJ2-7, the V gene TRBV5-4, with D possibly TRBD1 on 5 matching bases. This CDR3 is 16 amino acids long. V lost 0 bases and J 7 bases, leaving 20 bases between the germline ends. Germline V CDR1 and CDR2: SGHNT, YYREEE (reference sequence).

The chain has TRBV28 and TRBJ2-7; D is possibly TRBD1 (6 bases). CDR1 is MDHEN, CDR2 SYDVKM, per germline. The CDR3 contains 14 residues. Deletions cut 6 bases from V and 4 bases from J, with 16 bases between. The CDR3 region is CASRPQGLSYEQYF. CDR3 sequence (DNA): TGTGCCAGCAGGCCACAGGGCTTAAGTTACGAGCAGTACTTC.

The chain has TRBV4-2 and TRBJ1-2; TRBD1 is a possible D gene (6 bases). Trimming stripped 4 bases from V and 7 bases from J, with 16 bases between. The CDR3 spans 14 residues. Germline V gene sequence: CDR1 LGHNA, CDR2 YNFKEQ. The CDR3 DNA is TGTGCCAGCAGCCCCAGGTTACAGGGCCCTGGCTACACCTTC. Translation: CASSPRLQGPGYTF.

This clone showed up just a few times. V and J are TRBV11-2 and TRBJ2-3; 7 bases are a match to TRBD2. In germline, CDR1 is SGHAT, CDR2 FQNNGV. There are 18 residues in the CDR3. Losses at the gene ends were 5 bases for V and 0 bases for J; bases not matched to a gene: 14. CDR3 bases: TGTGCCAGCAGCCACGTAACTAGCGCCGGGCCAAGCACAGATACGCAGTATTTT. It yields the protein CASSHVTSAGPSTDTQYF. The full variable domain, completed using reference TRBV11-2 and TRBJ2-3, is EAGVAQSPRYKIIEKRQSVAFWCNPISGHATLYWYQQILGQGPKLLIQFQNNGVVDDSQLPKDRFSAERLKGVDSTLKIQPAKLEDSAVYLCASSHVTSAGPSTDTQYFGPGTRLTVL.

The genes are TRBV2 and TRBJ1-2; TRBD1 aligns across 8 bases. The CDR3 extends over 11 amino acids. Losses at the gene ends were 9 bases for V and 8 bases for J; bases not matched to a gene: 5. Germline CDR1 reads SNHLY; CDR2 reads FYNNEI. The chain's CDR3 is CASWTGSGYTF. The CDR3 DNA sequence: TGTGCCAGTTGGACAGGGTCGGGCTACACCTTC.

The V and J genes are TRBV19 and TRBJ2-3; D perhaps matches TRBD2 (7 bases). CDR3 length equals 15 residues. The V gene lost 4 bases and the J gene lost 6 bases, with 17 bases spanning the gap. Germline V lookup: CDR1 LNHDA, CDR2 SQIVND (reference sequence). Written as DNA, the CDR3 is TGTGCCAGTAGTACCCGGGGGGCCGAGGGTGATACGCAGTATTTT. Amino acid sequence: CASSTRGAEGDTQYF.

This chain's CDR3 is CASSFLDRGLTEAFF. Here the CDR3 DNA reads TGTGCCAGCAGTTTCTTGGACAGGGGGCTAACTGAAGCTTTCTTT. The chain uses TRBV27 and TRBJ1-1; the match to TRBD1 covers 11 bases. V was clipped by 3 bases and J by 5 bases; unmatched bases: 5. Looked up from germline, CDR1 is MNHEY and CDR2 is SMNVEV (reference sequence). The CDR3 totals 15 residues.

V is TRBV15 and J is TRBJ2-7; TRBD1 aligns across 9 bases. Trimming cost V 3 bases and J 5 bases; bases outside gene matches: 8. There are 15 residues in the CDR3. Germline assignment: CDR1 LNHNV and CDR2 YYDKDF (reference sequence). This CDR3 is CATSSWDRAGHEQYF. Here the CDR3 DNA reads TGTGCCACCAGCAGTTGGGACAGGGCTGGACACGAGCAGTACTTC.

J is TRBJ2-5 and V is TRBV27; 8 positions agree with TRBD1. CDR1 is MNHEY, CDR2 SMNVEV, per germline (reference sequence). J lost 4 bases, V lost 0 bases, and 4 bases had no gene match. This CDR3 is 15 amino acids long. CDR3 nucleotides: TGTGCCAGCAGTTTATCGTACACAGGGGGAGAGACCCAGTACTTC. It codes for CASSLSYTGGETQYF.

The CDR3 nucleotides are TGTGCCAGCAGCCCCTGGGACAGGGGGCGAACTCAATATGGCTACACCTTC. Encoded protein: CASSPWDRGRTQYGYTF. V gene TRBV28 combines with J gene TRBJ1-2, with 12 bases aligning to TRBD1. The CDR3 is made up of 17 amino acids. Germline loops: CDR1 MDHEN, CDR2 SYDVKM. With V trimmed by 6 bases and J by 5 bases, 13 bases remained unmatched.

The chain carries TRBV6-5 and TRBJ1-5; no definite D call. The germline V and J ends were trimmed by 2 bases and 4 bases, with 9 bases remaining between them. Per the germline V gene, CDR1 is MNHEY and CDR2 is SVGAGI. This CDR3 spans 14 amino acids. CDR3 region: CASSYGQVNQPQHF. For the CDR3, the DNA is TGTGCCAGCAGTTACGGTCAGGTTAATCAGCCCCAGCATTTT.

For the CDR3, the DNA is TGTGCCAGCAGCTTAAGACAGGAAAGTGAGCAGTTCTTC. Protein product: CASSLRQESEQFF. The genes are TRBV11-3 and TRBJ2-1; D possibly corresponds to TRBD1 (6 bases). Trimming removed 2 bases from V and 9 bases from J, with 11 bases in between. Per the germline V gene, CDR1 is SGHNT and CDR2 is YENEEA. The CDR3 is made up of 13 amino acids.

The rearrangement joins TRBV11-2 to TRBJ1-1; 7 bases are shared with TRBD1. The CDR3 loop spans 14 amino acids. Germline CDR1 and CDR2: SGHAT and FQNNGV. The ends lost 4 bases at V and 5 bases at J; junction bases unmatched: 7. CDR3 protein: CASSSDRVGTEAFF. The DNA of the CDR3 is TGTGCCAGCAGCTCCGACAGGGTAGGAACTGAAGCTTTCTTT.

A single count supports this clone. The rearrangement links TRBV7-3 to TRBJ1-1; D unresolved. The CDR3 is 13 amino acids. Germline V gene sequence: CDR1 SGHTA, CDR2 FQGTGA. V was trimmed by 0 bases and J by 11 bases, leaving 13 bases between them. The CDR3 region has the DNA TGTGCCAGCAGCTTAACTCCGTCCGAGGAGGCTTTCTTT. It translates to CASSLTPSEEAFF. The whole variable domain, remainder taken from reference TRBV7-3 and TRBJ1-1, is GAGVSQTPSNKVTEKGKYVELRCDPISGHTALYWYRQSLGQGPEFLIYFQGTGAADDSGLPNDRFFAVRPEGSVSTLKIQRTERGDSAVYLCASSLTPSEEAFFGQGTRLTVV.